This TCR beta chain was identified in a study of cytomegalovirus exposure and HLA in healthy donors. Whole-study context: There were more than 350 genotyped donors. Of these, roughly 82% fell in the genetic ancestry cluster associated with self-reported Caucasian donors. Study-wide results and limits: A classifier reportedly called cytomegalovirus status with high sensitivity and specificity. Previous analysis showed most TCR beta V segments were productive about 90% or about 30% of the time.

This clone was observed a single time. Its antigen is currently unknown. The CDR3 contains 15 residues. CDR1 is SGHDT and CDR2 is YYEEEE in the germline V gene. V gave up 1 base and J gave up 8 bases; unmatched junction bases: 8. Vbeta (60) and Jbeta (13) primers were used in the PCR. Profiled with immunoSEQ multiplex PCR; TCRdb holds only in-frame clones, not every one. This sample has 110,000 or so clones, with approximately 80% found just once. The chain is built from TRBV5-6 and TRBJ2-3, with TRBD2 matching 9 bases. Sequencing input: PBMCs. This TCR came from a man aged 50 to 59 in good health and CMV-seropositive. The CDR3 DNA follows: TGTGCCAGCAGCTTGTTTGCGGGGGGGCCAGGTACGCAGTATTTT. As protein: CASSLFAGGPGTQYF.